These 15 T cell receptor beta chains were all obtained from the same sample, sequenced in a study of breast tumors, draining lymph nodes, adjacent tissues. Samples came from axillary lymph nodes draining the breast cancer. TCRdb re-called the multiplex PCR reads with MiXCR, one entry per CDR3 protein. The sample lists about 180,000 distinct CDR3 sequences; about 33% were seen once. Sequences were obtained from axillary lymph node tissue. Every receptor here comes from a female donor with breast cancer. Some clones in this sample may be carry-over from other donors' samples.

This sequence joins TRBV24-1 and TRBJ1-1; D is undetermined. The CDR3 spans 13 residues. From germline, CDR1 is KGHDR and CDR2 SFDVKD. V shed 11 bases and J shed 1 base, with 13 bases lying between them. The CDR3 DNA is TGTGCCATCGCCCGAGGGTCGAACACTGAAGCTTTCTTT. Translation gives CAIARGSNTEAFF.

This clonotype was observed at least ten times. V and J are TRBV2 and TRBJ2-7; a weak D match, TRBD1 (5 bases). Looked up from germline, CDR1 is SNHLY and CDR2 is FYNNEI. Trimming pared 2 bases from V and 2 bases from J, leaving 10 bases between. The length of the CDR3 is 14 residues. CDR3 bases: TGTGCCAGCAGTGAAATTGCAGGGACCTACGAGCAGTACTTC. Its protein is CASSEIAGTYEQYF.

Ten or more counts support this clonotype. V and J are TRBV28 and TRBJ2-2; tentative D call: TRBD1 (6 bases). This CDR3 contains 15 residues. Germline V lookup: CDR1 MDHEN, CDR2 SYDVKM. V lost 0 bases to trimming and J lost 2 bases, with 7 bases between them. CDR3 DNA sequence: TGTGCCAGCAGTTTATGGGACAGTAACACCGGGGAGCTGTTTTTT. Amino acid sequence: CASSLWDSNTGELFF.

This clonotype has at least ten counts. The chain recombines TRBV28 with TRBJ1-6, with D possibly matching TRBD1 (5 bases). The CDR3 totals 12 residues. Germline values: CDR1 MDHEN, CDR2 SYDVKM. Trimming took off 6 bases at V and 9 bases at J, with 9 bases between the two ends. The CDR3 is CASSWGVSPLHF. The CDR3 DNA reads as TGTGCCAGCAGCTGGGGGGTTTCACCCCTCCACTTT. The full variable domain, in which reference TRBV28 and TRBJ1-6 provide the parts outside the CDR3, is DVKVTQSSRYLVKRTGEKVFLECVQDMDHENMFWYRQDPGLGLRLIYFSYDVKMKEKGDIPEGYSVSREKKERFSLILESASTNQTSMYLCASSWGVSPLHFGNGTRLTVT.

This clonotype was picked up many times. V gene TRBV5-5 combines with J gene TRBJ2-7; TRBD1 is a possible D gene (5 bases). Germline lookup yields CDR1 SGHKS and CDR2 YYEKEE (reference sequence). V dropped 5 bases and J dropped 3 bases, with 9 bases sitting between them. The CDR3 extends over 12 amino acids. The CDR3 region has the DNA TGTGCCAGCAGTCAGGACATCTACGAGCAGTACTTC. It yields the protein CASSQDIYEQYF. The entire variable domain, with the rest obtained from reference TRBV5-5 and TRBJ2-7, is as follows: DAGVTQSPTHLIKTRGQQVTLRCSPISGHKSVSWYQQVLGQGPQFIFQYYEKEERGRGNFPDRFSARQFPNYSSELNVNALLLGDSALYLCASSQDIYEQYFGPGTRLTVT.

The sample holds many counts of this clonotype. The rearrangement links TRBV7-8 to TRBJ2-5; D remains unclear. The V gene's germline CDR1 is SGHVS and CDR2 FQNEAQ. Trimming took off 7 bases at V and 4 bases at J, with 13 bases between the two ends. The CDR3 sequence is 13 residues long. The CDR3 coding sequence is TGTGCCAGCACCACACCCATGGGAGAGACCCAGTACTTC. Residues: CASTTPMGETQYF. The full variable domain, in which reference TRBV7-8 and TRBJ2-5 provide the parts outside the CDR3, is GAGVSQSPRYKVAKRGQDVALRCDPISGHVSLFWYQQALGQGPEFLTYFQNEAQLDKSGLPSDRFFAERPEGSVSTLKIQRTQQEDSAVYLCASTTPMGETQYFGPGTRLLVL.

With regard to this clonotype: It is likely a read error, because the conserved phenylalanine at the end of the CDR3 is missing. The DNA is omitted, as the CDR3 cannot be located on it reliably, and the CDR3 follows TCRdb's listing. CDR3 sequence reads: CASSHPGGTSGI. This chain uses TRBV7-6 with TRBJ1-2. Germline V gives CDR1 SGHVS, CDR2 FNYEAQ. The length of the CDR3 is 12 amino acids, counting both ends.

Regarding this clonotype: Given a much more abundant clone one base away, this may be a read error. This chain uses TRBV5-5 with TRBJ2-2; TRBD2 matches at 7 bases. Germline V gene data show CDR1 as SGHKS and CDR2 as YYEKEE (reference sequence). The CDR3 consists of 16 residues. J was trimmed by 7 bases and V by 3 bases; bases with no gene match: 12. In DNA, the CDR3 is TGTGCCAGCAGCTCAGACTCGGCGACTAGCTACGGGGAGCTGTTTTTT. Translation gives CASSSDSATSYGELFF.

In this sample, this clonotype turned up many times. V is TRBV20-1 and J is TRBJ1-4; D not certain. The V end lost 4 bases, the J end lost 10 bases, and 10 bases lay between the germline ends. Germline V gene sequence: CDR1 DFQATT, CDR2 SNEGSKA (reference sequence). There are 11 residues in the CDR3. This CDR3 reads CSANILGKLFF. DNA for the CDR3: TGCAGTGCTAACATCCTGGGAAAACTGTTTTTT.

Only one count was recorded for this clonotype. A read error may account for a junction end that differs from germline. The V call is TRBV12-3 or TRBV12-4, the J call TRBJ1-2; D unresolved. The CDR3 is made up of 14 amino acids. The CDR3 sequence: CASSNDPVNYGYTF. CDR3 in DNA: TGCGCCAGCAGTAACGACCCCGTTAACTATGGCTACACCTTC.

The sample holds many counts of this clonotype. The chain combines TRBV20-1 with TRBJ2-7, with D tentatively TRBD2 (6 bases). Trimming shortened V by 3 bases and J by 0 bases, and 12 bases separated the two germline ends. CDR3 length: 14 amino acids. The V gene's germline CDR1 is DFQATT and CDR2 SNEGSKA (reference sequence). Here the CDR3 DNA reads TGCAGTGCTAGTGAGGAGGGCCACTCCTACGAGCAGTACTTC. Amino acids: CSASEEGHSYEQYF.

In this sample, this clonotype turned up many times. The chain employs TRBV6-5 and TRBJ2-7; 8 nucleotides agree with TRBD2. The CDR3 covers 15 residues. Germline values: CDR1 MNHEY, CDR2 SVGAGI. V shed 3 bases, J shed 6 bases, and the junction held 10 bases outside the gene matches. CDR3 loop: CASSYLGTRDSEQYF. CDR3 DNA: TGTGCCAGCAGTTATTTAGGGACTAGAGATAGCGAGCAGTACTTC.

This clonotype has ten or more counts. The rearrangement links TRBV5-5 to TRBJ1-2; D call uncertain. The CDR3 consists of 13 residues. The V gene's germline CDR1 is SGHKS and CDR2 YYEKEE (reference sequence). Trimming cost V 2 bases and J 6 bases, with 11 bases left between them. In DNA form, the CDR3 reads TGTGCCAGCAGCTTCTTCTCTACTGATGGCTACACCTTC. Residues: CASSFFSTDGYTF. Full variable domain (remainder filled in from reference TRBV5-5 and TRBJ1-2): DAGVTQSPTHLIKTRGQQVTLRCSPISGHKSVSWYQQVLGQGPQFIFQYYEKEERGRGNFPDRFSARQFPNYSSELNVNALLLGDSALYLCASSFFSTDGYTFGSGTRLTVV.

The V gene is TRBV5-1, the J gene TRBJ2-7; D is possibly TRBD2 (5 bases). Germline V gene data show CDR1 as SGHRS and CDR2 as YFSETQ. V was clipped by 4 bases and J by 1 base, with 15 bases between them. The CDR3 loop spans 15 amino acids. CDR3 DNA: TGCGCCAGCAGCCCCGAGGGCGACCCTTCCTACGAGCAGTACTTC. Its translation is CASSPEGDPSYEQYF.

Many counts were recorded for this clonotype. The gene calls are TRBV6-1 and TRBJ1-4, with a weak D call TRBD1 (6 bases). This CDR3 spans 15 amino acids. V lost 4 bases and J lost 7, with 16 bases in between. The germline CDR1 and CDR2 sequences are MNHNS and SASEGT. This CDR3 is CASSVQGSGSEKLFF. The CDR3 nucleotides read TGTGCCAGCAGTGTACAGGGAAGTGGGAGTGAAAAACTGTTTTTT.